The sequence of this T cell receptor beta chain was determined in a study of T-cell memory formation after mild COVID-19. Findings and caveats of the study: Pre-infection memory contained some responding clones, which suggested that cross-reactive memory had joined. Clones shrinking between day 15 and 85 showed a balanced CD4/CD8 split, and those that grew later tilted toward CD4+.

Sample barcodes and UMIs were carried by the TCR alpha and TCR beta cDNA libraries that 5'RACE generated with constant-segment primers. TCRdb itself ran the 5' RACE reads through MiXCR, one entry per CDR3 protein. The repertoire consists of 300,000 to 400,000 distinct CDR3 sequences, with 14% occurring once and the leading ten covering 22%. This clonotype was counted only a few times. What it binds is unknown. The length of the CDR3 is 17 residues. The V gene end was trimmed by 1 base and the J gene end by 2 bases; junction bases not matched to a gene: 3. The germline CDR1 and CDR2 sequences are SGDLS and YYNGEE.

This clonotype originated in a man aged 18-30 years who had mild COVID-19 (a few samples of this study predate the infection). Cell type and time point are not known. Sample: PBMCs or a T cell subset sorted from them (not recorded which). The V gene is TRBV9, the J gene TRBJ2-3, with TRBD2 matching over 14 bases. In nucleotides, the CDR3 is TGTGCCAGCAGCGTAACGGGACTAGCGGGGGCCACAGATACGCAGTATTTT. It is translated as CASSVTGLAGATDTQYF. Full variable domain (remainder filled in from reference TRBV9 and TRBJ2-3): DSGVTQTPKHLITATGQRVTLRCSPRSGDLSVYWYQQSLDQGLQFLIQYYNGEERAKGNILERFSAQQFPDLHSELNLSSLELGDSALYFCASSVTGLAGATDTQYFGPGTRLTVL.